Listed below are T cell receptor beta chains from one sample, sequenced in a study of OX40 agonist ivuxolimab in advanced cancers. The repertoire was sequenced with immunoSEQ multiplex PCR; TCRdb's copy has only in-frame clones and lacks some. The sample contains fewer than 50,000 clones, 80% to 90% of which appear only once. This specimen consisted of CD4+ or CD8+ T cells sorted from blood, obtained in a trial of the OX40 agonist ivuxolimab. The receptors come from an adult with an advanced solid tumor such as melanoma, head and neck, liver or kidney cancer. CDR3s include the opening cysteine and the closing phenylalanine or tryptophan. The D gene is left open where the match is weak. Clone size is stated in some rows and not others, as once, few, many or a class when expanded.

abundance	d_gene	v_gene	j_gene	CDR3nt	CDR3aa
once	NA	TRBV27	TRBJ2-7	TGTGCCAGCGGAGGGAACTCCTACGAGCAGTACTTC	CASGGNSYEQYF
NA	NA	TRBV7-9	TRBJ1-3	TGTGCCAGCAGCATACTCAGGGCCGATGGAAACACCATATATTTT	CASSILRADGNTIYF
NA	TRBD2	TRBV27	TRBJ2-3	TGTGCCAGCAGTTTCTTCCCTAGCGGGAAGGTAGATACGCAGTATTTT	CASSFFPSGKVDTQYF
NA	NA	TRBV6-1	TRBJ1-5	TGTGCCAGCATGTGGGATAGCAATCAGCCCCAGCATTTT	CASMWDSNQPQHF
NA	NA	TRBV7-9	TRBJ2-7	TGTGCCAGCAGCCCCGACCCGAGGAGGTCCTACGAGCAGTACTTC	CASSPDPRRSYEQYF
NA	NA	TRBV27	TRBJ2-1	TGTGCCAGCAGTAAACCGGGACAAGAGCAGTTCTTC	CASSKPGQEQFF
NA	TRBD1	TRBV9	TRBJ1-2	TGTGCCAGCAGCGCACGACAGGGAACCTATGGCTACACCTTC	CASSARQGTYGYTF
NA	NA	TRBV5-1	TRBJ2-1	TGCGCCAGCAGTTTTAGGTACCTAAATGAGCAGTTCTTC	CASSFRYLNEQFF
medium-sized	TRBD2	TRBV13	TRBJ2-1	TGTGCCAGCAGCCTCGGCCTAGCGGGAGCAGGTGAGCAGTTCTTC	CASSLGLAGAGEQFF
NA	TRBD1	TRBV4-1	TRBJ2-7	TGCGCCAGCAGCCGAACACCCGGGACAGGGGGTGTCGAGCAGTACTTC	CASSRTPGTGGVEQYF
once	NA	TRBV6-5	TRBJ2-2	TGTGCCAGCAGTTACAGGCAGGCCGGGGAGCTGTTTTTT	CASSYRQAGELFF
few	TRBD2	TRBV11-2	TRBJ2-1	TGTGCCAGCAGCTTTCTAGCGGGAGATTCCTACAATGAGCAGTTCTTC	CASSFLAGDSYNEQFF
NA	TRBD1	TRBV19	TRBJ1-1	TGTGCCAGTAGTATAGGGCGGACAGGCCCTGAAGCTTTCTTT	CASSIGRTGPEAFF
NA	NA	TRBV5-5	TRBJ1-1	TGTGCCAGCAGCTTGGGTGTAGTCGGGACAATCGAGATTGAAGCTTTCTTT	CASSLGVVGTIEIEAFF
NA	TRBD1	TRBV27	TRBJ1-1	TGTGCCAGCAGTTTACGGGAGGCAGGGGGCACTGAAGCTTTCTTT	CASSLREAGGTEAFF
NA	NA	TRBV5-4	TRBJ1-2	TGTGCCAGCACCCCCACCTCGGGGGCCTATGGCTACACCTTC	CASTPTSGAYGYTF
once	NA	TRBV5-1	TRBJ2-1	TGCGCCAGCAGCCCCAGTGATGCCGCTTACAATGAGCAGTTCTTC	CASSPSDAAYNEQFF
NA	TRBD1	TRBV2	TRBJ1-2	TGTGCCAGCGGACAGGTGAATGGCTACACCTTC	CASGQVNGYTF
NA	NA	TRBV30	TRBJ2-7	TGTGCCTGGGGTGGGCTAGGGACTGACTACGAGCAGTACTTC	CAWGGLGTDYEQYF
NA	NA	TRBV27	TRBJ1-1	TGTGCCAGCAGTTTATCTCCGGGGGGCACTGAAGCTTTCTTT	CASSLSPGGTEAFF
NA	NA	TRBV7-9	TRBJ2-3	TGTGCCAGCAGCTTACGGCCCGCTAGCACAGATACGCAGTATTTT	CASSLRPASTDTQYF
once	NA	TRBV6-6	TRBJ2-7	TGTGCCAGCAGTCACCCAGGGGACCCCTACGAGCAGTACTTC	CASSHPGDPYEQYF
NA	NA	TRBV21-1	TRBJ2-2	TGTGCCAGCAGCAATGGGAGATTGAACACCGGGGAGCTGTTTTTT	CASSNGRLNTGELFF
NA	TRBD1	TRBV18	TRBJ2-5	TGTGCCAGCTCACCCACGCGACAGGGGAGTGGTTCGGAGACCCAGTACTTC	CASSPTRQGSGSETQYF
NA	TRBD1	TRBV5-1	TRBJ1-1	TGCGCCAGCAGCTTGGATCAGGGGGCGAACACTGAAGCTTTCTTT	CASSLDQGANTEAFF
NA	NA	TRBV16	TRBJ1-2	TGTGCCAGCAGCCCCCAGGGCTTTAGCTACACCTTC	CASSPQGFSYTF
few	NA	TRBV19	TRBJ1-1	TGTGCCGTACGAGTGAACACTGAAGCTTTCTTT	CAVRVNTEAFF
NA	NA	TRBV4-1	TRBJ2-1	TGCGCCAGCAGCCACACGGGGGAGTGGGGTGAGCAGTTCTTC	CASSHTGEWGEQFF
NA	NA	TRBV5-4	TRBJ1-2	TGTGCCAGCTTTGGGGGAGCTAACTATGGCTACACCTTC	CASFGGANYGYTF
NA	TRBD1	TRBV6-1	TRBJ2-5	TGTGCCAGCAGTGAAAGACAGGGGGCATTTGAGACCCAGTACTTC	CASSERQGAFETQYF
NA	NA	TRBV7-2	TRBJ2-1	TGTGCCAGCAGCTTTAAGCTAGCGCTTGAGCAGTTCTTC	CASSFKLALEQFF
NA	NA	TRBV27	TRBJ1-1	TGTGCCAGCAGTCCCCAGGGGTACACTGAAGCTTTCTTT	CASSPQGYTEAFF
once	NA	TRBV10-1	TRBJ1-1	TGCGCCAGCAGTGCCACGGTGGAGAACACTGAAGCTTTCTTT	CASSATVENTEAFF
few	NA	TRBV5-4	TRBJ2-5	TGTGCCAGCAGCTTAGTGCTAAAAGAGACCCAGTACTTC	CASSLVLKETQYF
NA	TRBD2	TRBV2	TRBJ2-5	TGTGCCTCCCGCGGGGGTAGGGAGACCCAGTACTTC	CASRGGRETQYF
few	NA	TRBV6-1	TRBJ2-1	TGTGCCAGCGGCGGGTCCTCCTACAATGAGCAGTTCTTC	CASGGSSYNEQFF
NA	NA	TRBV5-4	TRBJ1-1	TGTGCCAGCAGCCCGACACTGAACACTGAAGCTTTCTTT	CASSPTLNTEAFF
NA	NA	TRBV30	TRBJ2-5	TGTGCCTGGATAGAAGGAGAGACCCAGTACTTC	CAWIEGETQYF
NA	TRBD2	TRBV7-9	TRBJ2-3	TGTGCCAGCAGCACAAGCGGACTAGCGGGAGACATTAGCACAGATACGCAGTATTTT	CASSTSGLAGDISTDTQYF
NA	NA	TRBV5-1	TRBJ1-1	TGCGCCAGCAGCCAAAGACAGCCCCGGGGACTGAACACTGAAGCTTTCTTT	CASSQRQPRGLNTEAFF
NA	TRBD1	TRBV10-3	TRBJ1-3	TGTGCCATCAAGACAGGGGATACTGGAAACACCATATATTTT	CAIKTGDTGNTIYF